The entry below gives a single T cell receptor (beta chain) sequence along with its context. Two negative PCRs, clearance, or symptom resolution characterized the recovered Cohort 3 donors. The repertoire was sequenced with immunoSEQ multiplex PCR; TCRdb's copy has only in-frame clones and lacks some. This sample yields about 240,000 clones, of which 75% to 90% are seen a single time; more than 3.5% belongs to the top ten. CDR1 is MNHEY and CDR2 is SVGEGT in the germline V gene. The CDR3 has 14 amino acids. The V end lost 4 bases, the J end lost 2 bases, and 12 bases lay between the germline ends. The sample comes from a study of blood T cell repertoires in COVID-19. Study information: Donors in the United States, Italy and Spain gave samples during acute or convalescent COVID-19. PBMCs, B-cell-depleted T cells, or T cells provided the cDNA or gDNA that made up the material.

The sequenced sample was PBMCs or T cells enriched from blood (not recorded which). The receptor comes from a young woman who had recovered from COVID-19. The rearrangement links TRBV6-2 or TRBV6-3 to TRBJ2-7; weak D call: TRBD1 (6 bases). For the CDR3, the DNA is TGTGCCAGCAGTTCCCGGGACAAGACCTACGAGCAGTACTTC. Translation: CASSSRDKTYEQYF.